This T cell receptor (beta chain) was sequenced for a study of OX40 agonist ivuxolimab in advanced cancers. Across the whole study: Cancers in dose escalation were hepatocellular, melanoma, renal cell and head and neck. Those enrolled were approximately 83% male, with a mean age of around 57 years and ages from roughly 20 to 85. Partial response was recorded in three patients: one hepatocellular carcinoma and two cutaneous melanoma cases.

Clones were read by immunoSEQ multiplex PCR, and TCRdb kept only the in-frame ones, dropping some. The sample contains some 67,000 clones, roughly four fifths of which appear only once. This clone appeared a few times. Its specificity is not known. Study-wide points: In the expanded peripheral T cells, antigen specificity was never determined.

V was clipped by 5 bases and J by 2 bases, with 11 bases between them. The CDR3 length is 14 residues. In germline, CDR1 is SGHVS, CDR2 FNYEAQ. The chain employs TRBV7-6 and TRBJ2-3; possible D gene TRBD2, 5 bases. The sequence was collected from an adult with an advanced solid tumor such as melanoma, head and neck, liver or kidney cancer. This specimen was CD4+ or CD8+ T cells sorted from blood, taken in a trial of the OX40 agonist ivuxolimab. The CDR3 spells CASSPLEVTDTQYF. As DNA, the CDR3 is TGTGCCAGCAGCCCCCTGGAGGTCACAGATACGCAGTATTTT.